A single sample is the source of the 8 T cell receptor beta chains below, sequenced in a study of cytomegalovirus exposure and HLA in healthy donors. The PCR was carried out with 60 Vbeta primers and 13 Jbeta primers. The repertoire was sequenced with immunoSEQ multiplex PCR; TCRdb's copy has only in-frame clones and lacks some. This repertoire shows tens of thousands of clones, about nine tenths found once; its top ten account for around 2.3%. The sample taken for sequencing was PBMCs. These receptors all stem from a man aged 18 to 29 in good health and CMV-seronegative.

This clone was observed a few times. This sequence joins TRBV7-8 and TRBJ2-1; D gene unclear. CDR1 is SGHVS and CDR2 is FQNEAQ in the germline V gene. Trimming cost V 2 bases and J 9 bases, with 14 bases left between them. This CDR3 has 14 residues. The CDR3: CASSLSRYTGEQFF. In nucleotides, the CDR3 is TGTGCCAGCAGCTTAAGCCGGTATACGGGTGAGCAGTTCTTC.

This rearrangement joins TRBV5-4 to TRBJ2-3; 7 nucleotides align to TRBD1. The CDR3 covers 12 residues. The J segment lost 6 bases and the V segment lost 4 bases, leaving 2 bases of the junction unmatched. CDR1 is SGHNT, CDR2 YYREEE, per germline (reference sequence). CDR3 nucleotide sequence: TGTGCCAGCAGCCTACAGGGGGATACGCAGTATTTT. The encoded protein is CASSLQGDTQYF.

The V gene is TRBV10-3, the J gene TRBJ2-1, with unresolved D. This CDR3 is built from 16 residues. Trimming cost V 0 bases and J 2 bases, with 11 bases left between them. The germline CDR1 and CDR2 sequences are ENHRY and SYGVKD. The CDR3 nucleotides read TGTGCCATCAGTGAGTCGAGTCTAGATCCCTACAATGAGCAGTTCTTC. It specifies CAISESSLDPYNEQFF.

The chain has TRBV7-2 and TRBJ1-2; 7 nucleotides line up with TRBD1. J gave up 4 bases and V 5 bases, and 7 bases lay outside the gene matches. There are 14 residues in the CDR3. Germline V lookup: CDR1 SGHTA, CDR2 FQGNSA. CDR3 DNA sequence: TGTGCCAGCAGCCCGACAGGGACTCGCTATGGCTACACCTTC. Its protein product is CASSPTGTRYGYTF.

The chain combines TRBV18 with TRBJ1-1; D not certain. This CDR3 comprises 15 residues. Per germline, CDR1 KGHSH and CDR2 LQKENI. The ends were cut back, 4 bases at V and 1 base at J, with 13 bases in the middle. In DNA, the CDR3 is TGTGCCAGCTCACAAACCGATTCAGGGAACACTGAAGCTTTCTTT. As protein: CASSQTDSGNTEAFF.

V gene TRBV28 combines with J gene TRBJ1-1, with D possibly TRBD1 on 6 matching bases. Germline lookup yields CDR1 MDHEN and CDR2 SYDVKM. V lost 8 bases to trimming and J lost 10 bases, with 17 bases between them. The CDR3 is 12 residues long. The CDR3 here is CASLTNGGAAFF. CDR3 bases: TGTGCCAGCCTGACCAACGGGGGGGCAGCTTTCTTT. The full variable domain, in which reference TRBV28 and TRBJ1-1 provide the parts outside the CDR3, is DVKVTQSSRYLVKRTGEKVFLECVQDMDHENMFWYRQDPGLGLRLIYFSYDVKMKEKGDIPEGYSVSREKKERFSLILESASTNQTSMYLCASLTNGGAAFFGQGTRLTVV.

J is TRBJ2-7 and V is TRBV28; the match to TRBD2 covers 11 bases. CDR1 and CDR2 (germline): MDHEN, SYDVKM. This CDR3 contains 14 residues. The junction had 2 bases not matched to a gene; V was cut back by 5 bases and J by 2 bases. The CDR3 DNA reads TGTGCCAGCAGTCAACTAGCGGGAGCCTACGAGCAGTACTTC. Protein: CASSQLAGAYEQYF. The full variable domain, rest sourced from reference TRBV28 and TRBJ2-7, is DVKVTQSSRYLVKRTGEKVFLECVQDMDHENMFWYRQDPGLGLRLIYFSYDVKMKEKGDIPEGYSVSREKKERFSLILESASTNQTSMYLCASSQLAGAYEQYFGPGTRLTVT.

This sequence joins TRBV5-6 and TRBJ2-1; weak D call: TRBD2 (5 bases). Trimming stripped 2 bases from V and 4 bases from J, with 13 bases between. Germline assignment: CDR1 SGHDT and CDR2 YYEEEE. The CDR3 is 15 residues long. CDR3 nucleotide sequence: TGTGCCAGCAGCTTTAGCGCCTACCAGTACAATGAGCAGTTCTTC. It specifies CASSFSAYQYNEQFF.